This entry lists 25 T cell receptor beta chains sequenced from one sample in a study of cytomegalovirus exposure and HLA in healthy donors. 60 Vbeta and 13 Jbeta primers were used in PCR. Profiled with immunoSEQ multiplex PCR; TCRdb holds only in-frame clones, not every one. The repertoire consists of approximately 200,000 clones, with 70% to 80% occurring once and the leading ten covering about 1.4%. Sequenced sample: PBMCs. Receptor source: a girl between 10 and 17 years old in good health and CMV-seropositive.

The gene calls are TRBV5-1 and TRBJ2-1; 8 positions agree with TRBD1. V lost 4 bases to trimming and J lost 3 bases; unmatched junction nucleotides: 6. CDR1 and CDR2 (germline): SGHRS, YFSETQ. The CDR3 is 15 amino acids. Here the CDR3 DNA reads TGCGCCAGCAGCGTCCGGGACAGGAACTACAATGAGCAGTTCTTC. As protein: CASSVRDRNYNEQFF.

This chain links TRBV7-8 with TRBJ2-5; D is perhaps TRBD1 (6 bases). The germline gives CDR1 SGHVS, CDR2 FQNEAQ. CDR3 length equals 14 residues. Trimming took 6 bases from V and 3 from J, leaving 14 bases between them. CDR3 in DNA: TGTGCCAGCAGGGAGAGGGGGACGAAAGAGACCCAGTACTTC. Encoded protein: CASRERGTKETQYF.

This clone was counted once. This rearrangement joins TRBV14 to TRBJ1-6, with TRBD1 matching over 8 bases. CDR3 length: 16 residues. The J segment lost 9 bases and the V segment lost 0 bases, leaving 7 bases of the junction unmatched. Germline loops: CDR1 SGHDN, CDR2 FVKESK. The CDR3 sequence is CASSQDRQGWGSPLHF. In DNA form, the CDR3 reads TGTGCCAGCAGCCAAGACCGACAGGGGTGGGGTTCACCCCTCCACTTT.

The V gene is TRBV7-9, the J gene TRBJ2-3; TRBD2 matches 9 bases. Unmatched junction bases numbered 9, after V lost 2 bases and J lost 6 bases. CDR3 length equals 16 residues. Germline CDR1 SEHNR, CDR2 FQNEAQ (reference sequence). CDR3 sequence: CASSLLGAGGVDTQYF. The CDR3 region has the DNA TGTGCCAGCAGCTTATTAGGAGCGGGGGGAGTCGATACGCAGTATTTT. The variable domain in full, with the rest retrieved from reference TRBV7-9 and TRBJ2-3, is DTGVSQNPRHKITKRGQNVTFRCDPISEHNRLYWYRQTLGQGPEFLTYFQNEAQLEKSRLLSDRFSAERPKGSFSTLEIQRTEQGDSAMYLCASSLLGAGGVDTQYFGPGTRLTVL.

The J gene is TRBJ1-1, the V gene TRBV28; 9 nucleotides match TRBD1. The trim removed 2 bases at V and 1 base at J, leaving 2 bases unmatched. Germline-derived CDR1 and CDR2 are MDHEN and SYDVKM. The CDR3 has 15 residues. The chain's CDR3 is CASSLGDRENTEAFF. CDR3 coding DNA: TGTGCCAGCAGTTTAGGGGACAGGGAGAACACTGAAGCTTTCTTT.

CDR3 region: CASRFNTDTQYF. The CDR3 DNA follows: TGTGCCAGCAGATTCAACACAGATACGCAGTATTTT. V usage is TRBV7-9 and J usage is TRBJ2-3; D not resolved. This CDR3 is 12 amino acids long. V was shortened by 6 bases and J by 2 bases, with 6 bases between the two germline ends. CDR1 and CDR2 from the germline V gene are SEHNR and FQNEAQ (reference sequence).

The rearrangement uses TRBV4-3 and TRBJ2-7, with 8 bases lining up with TRBD1. CDR1 and CDR2 (germline): LGHNA, YSLEER. This CDR3 contains 17 residues. J gave up 0 bases and V 0 bases, and 7 bases lay outside the gene matches. As DNA, the CDR3 is TGCGCCAGCAGCCAAGATGGCAGGGGGCTGGGCTCCTACGAGCAGTACTTC. This encodes CASSQDGRGLGSYEQYF.

The chain combines TRBV7-2 with TRBJ2-1; 7 bases align to TRBD2. Germline CDR1 reads SGHTA; CDR2 reads FQGNSA. V lost 4 bases, J lost 9 bases, and 6 bases stayed unmatched. The length of the CDR3 is 13 residues. The CDR3, as DNA: TGTGCCAGCAGCTCTGCTGCGGGAGCTGAGCAGTTCTTC. It codes for CASSSAAGAEQFF.

The chain has TRBV4-1 and TRBJ1-5; 7 nucleotides match TRBD1. The CDR3 has 15 residues. J was trimmed by 4 bases and V by 0 bases; bases with no gene match: 3. The germline V gene encodes CDR1 MGHRA and CDR2 YSYEKL. The DNA of the CDR3 is TGCGCCAGCAGCCAAGAGATGACAGGGAATCAGCCCCAGCATTTT. Protein sequence: CASSQEMTGNQPQHF.

The chain recombines TRBV2 with TRBJ2-4; TRBD1 matches 8 bases. The trim removed 6 bases at V and 3 bases at J, leaving 7 bases unmatched. This CDR3 has 15 amino acids. The germline CDR1 and CDR2 sequences are SNHLY and FYNNEI. For the CDR3, the DNA is TGTGCCAGCAGCGCGACAGGGGTAGGCAAAAACATTCAGTACTTC. Encoded protein: CASSATGVGKNIQYF.

The V gene is TRBV6-5, the J gene TRBJ2-3; 8 bases are a match to TRBD1. The CDR3 sequence is 13 residues long. Germline V CDR1 and CDR2: MNHEY, SVGAGI. V dropped 9 bases and J dropped 8; count of bases not matched to a gene: 10. The DNA for the CDR3 is TGTGCCAGTAGACAGGGGCCGGAGCCTACGCAGTATTTT. Amino acid sequence: CASRQGPEPTQYF.

The chain combines TRBV4-1 with TRBJ1-1; TRBD1 might be the D (6 bases). The germline V gene has CDR1 MGHRA and CDR2 YSYEKL. The CDR3 covers 15 residues. The V end was cut by 1 base, the J end by 1 base, with 10 bases between. The CDR3 nucleotides are TGCGCCAGCAGCCAAGTACCGGGACAGAACACTGAAGCTTTCTTT. It yields the protein CASSQVPGQNTEAFF.

This chain connects TRBV4-1 to TRBJ1-2; D is possibly TRBD1 (6 bases). V gave up 4 bases and J gave up 2 bases, with 17 bases separating them. This CDR3 is 16 amino acids long. Germline V CDR1 and CDR2: MGHRA, YSYEKL. CDR3 sequence reads: CASSRPGRGANYGYTF. In nucleotides, the CDR3 is TGCGCCAGCAGCCGTCCGGGACGGGGGGCCAACTATGGCTACACCTTC.

The chain recombines TRBV30 with TRBJ1-6, with a tentative D call TRBD1 (6 bases). V was pared by 2 bases and J by 10 bases, with 18 bases between. The V gene's germline CDR1 is GTSNPN and CDR2 SVGIG (reference sequence). The CDR3 has 15 amino acids. CDR3 DNA sequence: TGTGCCTGGAGTTACGTTCGGGGGGCCGGATCACCCCTCCACTTT. As protein: CAWSYVRGAGSPLHF.

The rearrangement links TRBV11-2 to TRBJ2-7, with TRBD2 identical over 8 bases. CDR1 and CDR2 from the germline V gene are SGHAT and FQNNGV. The CDR3 is made up of 17 amino acids. With 6 bases clipped from V and 4 bases from J, the junction kept 17 bases outside the gene matches. DNA for the CDR3: TGTGCCAGCAGTGTGGACGGGACTAGGTTGGGGAAATACGAGCAGTACTTC. Amino acid sequence: CASSVDGTRLGKYEQYF. Full variable domain (missing parts from reference TRBV11-2 and TRBJ2-7): EAGVAQSPRYKIIEKRQSVAFWCNPISGHATLYWYQQILGQGPKLLIQFQNNGVVDDSQLPKDRFSAERLKGVDSTLKIQPAKLEDSAVYLCASSVDGTRLGKYEQYFGPGTRLTVT.

The chain carries TRBV2 and TRBJ2-2; 15 bases fit TRBD2. V lost 6 bases, J lost 6 bases, and 5 bases stayed unmatched. CDR1 and CDR2 from the germline V gene are SNHLY and FYNNEI. CDR3 length equals 16 residues. CDR3 region: CASSAGTSGRSGELFF. CDR3 DNA: TGTGCCAGCAGCGCGGGGACTAGCGGGAGGTCCGGGGAGCTGTTTTTT.

This rearrangement joins TRBV7-9 to TRBJ2-4; 16 nucleotides match TRBD2. V lost 0 bases and J lost 8; bases outside the gene matches: 4. Germline CDR1 and CDR2: SEHNR and FQNEAQ (reference sequence). This CDR3 region has 17 residues. As DNA, the CDR3 is TGTGCCAGCAGCTTAGCCGGGACTAGCGGGGGGGGTGACATTCAGTACTTC. Translated, it gives CASSLAGTSGGGDIQYF.

The chain couples TRBV6-5 to TRBJ2-3, with D unclear. V gave up 2 bases and J gave up 6 bases, with 9 bases separating them. CDR3 size: 13 residues. The V gene's germline CDR1 is MNHEY and CDR2 SVGAGI. CDR3 sequence: CASSYQAKDTQYF. CDR3 DNA sequence: TGTGCCAGCAGTTACCAGGCTAAGGATACGCAGTATTTT.

The chain employs TRBV18 and TRBJ2-2; possibly TRBD1 for D (5 bases). Trimming stripped 3 bases from V and 0 bases from J, with 14 bases between. The CDR3 sequence is 17 residues long. Germline CDR1 reads KGHSH; CDR2 reads LQKENI. CDR3 sequence (DNA): TGTGCCAGCTCACCCCAACTGGCAGGGCCGAACACCGGGGAGCTGTTTTTT. This sequence encodes CASSPQLAGPNTGELFF.

The V gene is TRBV5-4, the J gene TRBJ1-5, with a tentative D call TRBD1 (5 bases). Germline lookup yields CDR1 SGHNT and CDR2 YYREEE (reference sequence). Trimming pared 0 bases from V and 1 base from J, leaving 11 bases between. CDR3 length equals 16 residues. In DNA, the CDR3 is TGTGCCAGCAGCTTGGGTGGAGGGGCAAGCAATCAGCCCCAGCATTTT. This translates into CASSLGGGASNQPQHF.

The gene calls are TRBV4-2 and TRBJ1-3; 7 bases match TRBD1. The germline V gene encodes CDR1 LGHNA and CDR2 YNFKEQ. CDR3 length: 13 residues. The V gene end was trimmed by 4 bases and the J gene end by 3 bases; junction bases not matched to a gene: 0. CDR3 nucleotide sequence: TGTGCCAGCAGCCGGACAGGTGGAAACACCATATATTTT. It yields the protein CASSRTGGNTIYF.

The rearrangement uses TRBV4-1 and TRBJ2-3, with 11 bases fitting TRBD2. The CDR3 covers 19 residues. Losses at the gene ends were 0 bases for V and 0 bases for J; bases not matched to a gene: 8. CDR1 is MGHRA, CDR2 YSYEKL, per germline. The CDR3 reads CASSQDRIGLAGSTDTQYF. For the CDR3, the DNA is TGCGCCAGCAGCCAAGATCGGATTGGACTAGCGGGTAGCACAGATACGCAGTATTTT.

This clone was seen a few times. The rearrangement joins TRBV11-2 to TRBJ1-1; no reliable D call. Per germline, CDR1 SGHAT and CDR2 FQNNGV. The V and J ends lost 5 bases and 7 bases respectively, with 5 bases between them. CDR3 length equals 10 residues. For the CDR3, the DNA is TGTGCCAGCAGCCAGAATGAAGCTTTCTTT. Translating it yields CASSQNEAFF.

This chain connects TRBV5-6 to TRBJ1-1; D might be TRBD1 (5 bases). This CDR3 has 13 amino acids. V lost 4 bases to trimming and J lost 6 bases, with 13 bases between them. Germline CDR1 reads SGHDT; CDR2 reads YYEEEE. The CDR3 loop is CASSLVGGSEAFF. As DNA, the CDR3 is TGTGCCAGCAGCCTAGTGGGGGGTTCTGAAGCTTTCTTT.

This clone was picked up one time. CDR3: CSVEGRYNEQFF. The DNA of the CDR3 is TGCAGCGTTGAAGGTCGGTACAATGAGCAGTTCTTC. The chain carries TRBV29-1 and TRBJ2-1, with D hard to call. The germline V gene encodes CDR1 SQVTM and CDR2 ANQGSEA. The ends were cut back, 1 base at V and 4 bases at J, with 5 bases in the middle. This CDR3 comprises 12 residues.